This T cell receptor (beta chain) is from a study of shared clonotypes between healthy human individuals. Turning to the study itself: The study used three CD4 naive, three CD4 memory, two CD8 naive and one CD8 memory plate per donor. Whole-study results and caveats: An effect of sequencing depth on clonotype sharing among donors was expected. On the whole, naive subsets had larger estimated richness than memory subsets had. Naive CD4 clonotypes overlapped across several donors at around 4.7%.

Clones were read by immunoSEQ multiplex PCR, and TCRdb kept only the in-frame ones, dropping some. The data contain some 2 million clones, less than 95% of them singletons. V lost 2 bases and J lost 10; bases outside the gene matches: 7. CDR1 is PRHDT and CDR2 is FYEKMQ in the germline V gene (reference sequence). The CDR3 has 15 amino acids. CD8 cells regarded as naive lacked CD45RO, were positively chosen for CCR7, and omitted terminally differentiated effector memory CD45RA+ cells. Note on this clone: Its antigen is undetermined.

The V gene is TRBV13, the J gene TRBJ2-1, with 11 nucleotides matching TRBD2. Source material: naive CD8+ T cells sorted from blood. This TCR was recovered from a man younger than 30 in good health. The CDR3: CASSLRLAGLGEQFF. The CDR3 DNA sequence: TGTGCCAGCAGCTTAAGACTAGCGGGACTTGGGGAGCAGTTCTTC.